The 13 T cell receptor beta chains listed next were all sequenced from one sample in a study of T cells in Graves' hyperthyroidism and ophthalmopathy. The investigators amplified TCR beta CDR3 regions from RNA transcripts. When the TCR CDR3 underwent first-round RT-PCR, the HTBI primer set was used. TCRdb re-called the multiplex PCR reads through MiXCR, storing one row per CDR3 protein. The sample records about 290,000 distinct CDR3 sequences, less than 15% being singletons. Source material: blood. The receptor set was obtained from a woman under 40 with Graves' hyperthyroidism that later progressed to Graves' ophthalmopathy.

The table lists this clonotype with many counts. The chain links TRBV3-1 to TRBJ1-6; unclear D gene. The CDR3 runs 12 residues. CDR1 is LGHDT, CDR2 YNNKEL, per germline (reference sequence). V gave up 2 bases and J gave up 5 bases, with 1 base separating them. CDR3 nucleotides: TGTGCCAGCAGCCAACATAATTCACCCCTCCACTTT. It specifies CASSQHNSPLHF.

In its sample, this clonotype was seen many times. This chain joins TRBV28 and TRBJ1-5; D possibly corresponds to TRBD1 (5 bases). The CDR3 extends over 15 amino acids. Trimming took 6 bases from V and 1 from J, leaving 13 bases between them. The germline V gene has CDR1 MDHEN and CDR2 SYDVKM. CDR3 amino acids: CASSLIRESNQPQHF. The CDR3 DNA reads as TGTGCCAGCAGCCTTATCAGGGAGAGCAATCAGCCCCAGCATTTT.

This clonotype was seen ten or more times. This rearrangement joins TRBV10-3 to TRBJ1-2; D gene uncertain. The germline gives CDR1 ENHRY, CDR2 SYGVKD. V dropped 0 bases and J dropped 2 bases, with 13 bases sitting between them. The CDR3 covers 16 residues. CDR3 DNA: TGTGCCATCAGTGAGTCCTATGAGACATCGAACTATGGCTACACCTTC. As protein: CAISESYETSNYGYTF.

In its sample, this clonotype was seen a few times. A junction boundary mismatches the germline segment, possibly from a read error. The CDR3 protein is CAGSYPNTYEQYF. DNA for the CDR3: TGTGCCGGCAGTTACCCCAATACCTACGAGCAGTACTTC. J is TRBJ2-7 and V is TRBV6-2 or TRBV6-3, with no clear D. This CDR3 spans 13 amino acids. The V gene's germline CDR1 is MNHEY and CDR2 SVGEGT.

There are a few counts of this clonotype. This sequence joins TRBV28 and TRBJ1-3; D unclear. V lost 6 bases and J lost 0, with 9 bases in between. Per the germline V gene, CDR1 is MDHEN and CDR2 is SYDVKM. This CDR3 is built from 14 residues. CDR3 DNA sequence: TGTGCCAGCAGAGCGACAATCTCTGGAAACACCATATATTTT. Translation gives CASRATISGNTIYF.

This clonotype appeared many times. The chain recombines TRBV4-3 with TRBJ2-7; weak D call: TRBD2 (5 bases). V lost 4 bases to trimming and J lost 0 bases, with 13 bases between them. CDR3 length equals 15 residues. The V gene's germline CDR1 is LGHNA and CDR2 YSLEER. The chain's CDR3 is CASSPRVRGSYEQYF. The CDR3 DNA reads as TGCGCCAGCAGCCCAAGGGTCCGGGGCTCCTACGAGCAGTACTTC.

This clonotype was recorded at least ten times. The rearrangement joins TRBV28 to TRBJ2-7, with a tentative D call TRBD2 (6 bases). The CDR3 consists of 17 residues. V was shortened by 2 bases and J by 4 bases, with 21 bases between the two germline ends. Germline CDR1 MDHEN, CDR2 SYDVKM. The CDR3 spells CASSLVIGRGSMYEQYF. The CDR3 nucleotides read TGTGCCAGCAGTTTAGTGATCGGGCGGGGAAGTATGTACGAGCAGTACTTC.

The chain is built from TRBV4-2 and TRBJ2-1; D is perhaps TRBD1 (5 bases). V lost 1 base and J 7 bases, leaving 11 bases between the germline ends. Germline CDR1 and CDR2: LGHNA and YNFKEQ. CDR3 length equals 14 residues. CDR3 loop: CASSQGLRVNEQFF. The CDR3 DNA follows: TGTGCCAGCAGCCAAGGCCTCAGGGTGAATGAGCAGTTCTTC.

There are a few counts of this clonotype. The V call is TRBV4-2, the J call TRBJ1-6; maybe TRBD1 (5 bases). Germline V gene data show CDR1 as LGHNA and CDR2 as YNFKEQ. The CDR3 consists of 14 residues. Trimming pared 1 base from V and 9 bases from J, leaving 10 bases between. In DNA form, the CDR3 reads TGTGCCAGCAGCCAAGTTGGGGGGGGTTCACCCCTCCACTTT. This translates into CASSQVGGGSPLHF.

Ten or more counts support this clonotype. The V and J genes are TRBV20-1 and TRBJ1-1; 10 nucleotides match TRBD1. The CDR3 extends over 13 amino acids. Trimming removed 6 bases from V and 7 bases from J; junction bases left unmatched: 8. The germline V gene encodes CDR1 DFQATT and CDR2 SNEGSKA (reference sequence). CDR3 in amino acids: CSAVGQGIFEAFF. CDR3 sequence (DNA): TGCAGTGCAGTGGGACAGGGGATATTTGAAGCTTTCTTT.

This clonotype was seen only a few times. This may stem from a read error, because a much larger clone lies one nucleotide away. The chain couples TRBV11-3 to TRBJ2-7; D possibly corresponds to TRBD1 (5 bases). From germline, CDR1 is SGHNT and CDR2 YENEEA. This CDR3 spans 17 amino acids. The CDR3 sequence is CASILVPLRLRVGEQYF. CDR3 nucleotides: TGTGCCAGCATCTTAGTCCCCCTCCGTCTCAGGGTGGGCGAGCAGTACTTC.

This clonotype was picked up many times. This chain connects TRBV18 to TRBJ1-1; 7 bases fit TRBD1. This CDR3 has 13 residues. V gave up 6 bases and J gave up 5 bases; unmatched junction bases: 6. Germline V CDR1 and CDR2: KGHSH, LQKENI. In nucleotides, the CDR3 is TGTGCCAGCTCGAACGACAGGGTAACTGAAGCTTTCTTT. Translated, it gives CASSNDRVTEAFF.

The chain recombines TRBV14 with TRBJ2-7; 7 nucleotides agree with TRBD1. Germline CDR1 is SGHDN and CDR2 is FVKESK. J was trimmed by 2 bases and V by 0 bases; bases with no gene match: 1. CDR3 length equals 14 residues. CDR3 DNA: TGTGCCAGCAGCCAAGAAGACAGGGCCTACGAGCAGTACTTC. It yields the protein CASSQEDRAYEQYF. The whole variable domain, filled in from reference TRBV14 and TRBJ2-7, reads EAGVTQFPSHSVIEKGQTVTLRCDPISGHDNLYWYRRVMGKEIKFLLHFVKESKQDESGMPNNRFLAERTGGTYSTLKVQPAELEDSGVYFCASSQEDRAYEQYFGPGTRLTVT.